Listed here are 21 T cell receptor beta chains from one sample, sequenced in a study of cytomegalovirus exposure and HLA in healthy donors (dated by TCRdb to about 2017). Receptor amplification or capture employed the immunoSEQ multiplex PCR assay. A mixture of 60 forward primers for TCR Vbeta segments and 13 reverse primers for TCR Jbeta segments was used in the multiplex PCR. The immuneACCESS repertoire file appears here via TCRdb, limited to in-frame rearrangements. These files lack a portion of the clones; in checked studies, under half of the deficit traces to unresolved V genes, and the cause of the others is not known. The sample profile shows about 220,000 clones; 76% of them were found once. Roughly 0.62% of the sample is held by the ten biggest clonotypes. Sequenced material: PBMCs. Every receptor here comes from a man aged 18 to 30 in good health and CMV-seronegative.

The V and J genes are TRBV6-5 and TRBJ1-5; possibly TRBD1 for D (5 bases). The V gene lost 0 bases and the J gene lost 2 bases, with 8 bases spanning the gap. The germline V gene encodes CDR1 MNHEY and CDR2 SVGAGI. This CDR3 has 15 amino acids. The CDR3 nucleotides read TGTGCCAGCAGTTACTCTCCAGGGCGCAATCAGCCCCAGCATTTT. Translation: CASSYSPGRNQPQHF.

The chain links TRBV27 to TRBJ2-7; D is possibly TRBD1 (5 bases). This CDR3 spans 14 amino acids. The V gene lost 2 bases and the J gene lost 3 bases, with 11 bases spanning the gap. Germline CDR1 is MNHEY and CDR2 is SMNVEV (reference sequence). Written as DNA, the CDR3 is TGTGCCAGCAGTTTAAAGGGGAAACACTACGAGCAGTACTTC. The encoded protein is CASSLKGKHYEQYF.

The chain employs TRBV14 and TRBJ1-4, with D possibly TRBD1 on 6 matching bases. Germline assignment: CDR1 SGHDN and CDR2 FVKESK. The CDR3 covers 14 residues. V was cut by 5 bases and J by 3 bases, with 10 bases left in between. The CDR3 DNA reads as TGTGCCAGCAGCGCGGACAGCTCTAATGAAAAACTGTTTTTT. The encoded protein is CASSADSSNEKLFF.

This rearrangement joins TRBV10-3 to TRBJ2-3, with 7 bases identical to TRBD1. Trimming cost V 4 bases and J 2 bases; bases outside gene matches: 18. This CDR3 has 19 residues. Germline CDR1 and CDR2: ENHRY and SYGVKD. CDR3 DNA: TGTGCCATCAGTGTCGGGGACAGTTTTTTTCTTGGGCTCACAGATACGCAGTATTTT. It is translated as CAISVGDSFFLGLTDTQYF.

The chain uses TRBV5-5 and TRBJ1-1, with D hard to call. Trimming left V 1 base short and J 11 bases short, with 18 bases between. The V gene's germline CDR1 is SGHKS and CDR2 YYEKEE (reference sequence). The CDR3 spans 14 residues. The CDR3 DNA is TGTGCCAGCAGCTTGACGGCGCAGGTCCTTAGTGCTTTCTTT. Translated: CASSLTAQVLSAFF. The variable domain in full, completed from reference TRBV5-5 and TRBJ1-1, reads DAGVTQSPTHLIKTRGQQVTLRCSPISGHKSVSWYQQVLGQGPQFIFQYYEKEERGRGNFPDRFSARQFPNYSSELNVNALLLGDSALYLCASSLTAQVLSAFFGQGTRLTVV.

The chain is built from TRBV5-4 and TRBJ1-6, with 7 bases identical to TRBD1. CDR1 and CDR2 from the germline V gene are SGHNT and YYREEE (reference sequence). The CDR3 length is 15 residues. Trimming at V came to 1 base and at J to 5 bases, leaving 3 bases not matched to a gene. CDR3 in DNA: TGTGCCAGCAGCTTGTATGGGACAGATAATTCACCCCTCCACTTT. Amino acid sequence: CASSLYGTDNSPLHF.

This clone was recorded a few times. The rearrangement uses TRBV25-1 and TRBJ2-1, with 8 bases lining up with TRBD1. The germline CDR1 and CDR2 sequences are MGHDK and SYGVNS. The CDR3 covers 11 residues. V gave up 9 bases and J gave up 15 bases; unmatched junction bases: 10. The DNA for the CDR3 is TGTGCCAGTACAGGGGGGCTCTCTCTGTTCTTC. Translation gives CASTGGLSLFF.

The rearrangement joins TRBV27 to TRBJ2-2; D gene unclear. V was pared by 7 bases and J by 6 bases, with 6 bases between. CDR1 is MNHEY, CDR2 SMNVEV, per germline (reference sequence). CDR3 length: 11 residues. The chain's CDR3 is CASTVAGELFF. Written as DNA, the CDR3 is TGTGCCAGCACGGTAGCCGGGGAGCTGTTTTTT.

V usage is TRBV6-1 and J usage is TRBJ1-2; D may be TRBD1 (6 bases). Germline CDR1 reads MNHNS; CDR2 reads SASEGT. The ends were cut back, 8 bases at V and 7 bases at J, with 14 bases in the middle. CDR3 length: 12 residues. The DNA of the CDR3 is TGTGCCAGCGGGTACAGGGAAAGTGGCTACACCTTC. Its protein product is CASGYRESGYTF.

This clone was seen once. The rearrangement uses TRBV5-1 and TRBJ2-4; 9 nucleotides match TRBD2. This CDR3 spans 17 amino acids. The V gene's germline CDR1 is SGHRS and CDR2 YFSETQ. The V and J ends lost 3 bases and 2 bases, in that order; junction bases with no gene match: 9. The DNA for the CDR3 is TGCGCCAGCAGCTCACCCGGACTAGCGCGGACCAAAAACATTCAGTACTTC. As protein: CASSSPGLARTKNIQYF. The entire variable domain, with the rest obtained from reference TRBV5-1 and TRBJ2-4, is as follows: KAGVTQTPRYLIKTRGQQVTLSCSPISGHRSVSWYQQTPGQGLQFLFEYFSETQRNKGNFPGRFSGRQFSNSRSEMNVSTLELGDSALYLCASSSPGLARTKNIQYFGAGTRLSVL.

This rearrangement joins TRBV4-2 to TRBJ1-5; D is undetermined. This CDR3 contains 15 residues. Trimming cost V 4 bases and J 0 bases, with 10 bases left between them. Germline V CDR1 and CDR2: LGHNA, YNFKEQ. CDR3 bases: TGTGCCAGCAGCCGAGGAGCTTATAGCAATCAGCCCCAGCATTTT. Protein product: CASSRGAYSNQPQHF.

J is TRBJ2-2 and V is TRBV10-1, with 9 bases matching TRBD1. The junction had 3 bases not matched to a gene; V was cut back by 2 bases and J by 5 bases. This CDR3 region has 15 residues. Germline V gene sequence: CDR1 WNHNN, CDR2 SYGVQD (reference sequence). The CDR3 sequence is CASSEGTGSTGELFF. The CDR3 coding sequence is TGCGCCAGCAGTGAGGGGACAGGGTCAACCGGGGAGCTGTTTTTT.

This rearrangement joins TRBV2 to TRBJ2-1, with 8 bases lining up with TRBD1. The germline gives CDR1 SNHLY, CDR2 FYNNEI. J was trimmed by 6 bases and V by 5 bases; bases with no gene match: 6. CDR3 length: 14 residues. The CDR3 coding sequence is TGTGCCAGCAGTTACCGGACAGGGACCAATGAGCAGTTCTTC. It yields the protein CASSYRTGTNEQFF.

The genes are TRBV4-1 and TRBJ2-1, with a possible D match to TRBD2 (6 bases). Trimming removed 1 base at V and 6 bases at J, with 16 bases between. The germline V gene has CDR1 MGHRA and CDR2 YSYEKL. The CDR3 spans 16 residues. Here the CDR3 DNA reads TGCGCCAGCAGCCAAGGAATGGCGGGATCGGTCAATGAGCAGTTCTTC. Protein: CASSQGMAGSVNEQFF.

This chain connects TRBV5-4 to TRBJ2-5; TRBD2 matches 10 bases. From germline, CDR1 is SGHNT and CDR2 YYREEE (reference sequence). The CDR3 has 14 residues. V trimming: 4 bases; J trimming: 4 bases; junction bases outside the gene matches: 4. CDR3 DNA: TGTGCCAGCAGCCCTAGCGGGAGAGGAGAGACCCAGTACTTC. Translating gives CASSPSGRGETQYF.

The chain uses TRBV13 and TRBJ2-2, with D uncertain. The V and J ends lost 6 bases and 3 bases respectively, with 5 bases between them. This CDR3 contains 12 residues. In germline, CDR1 is PRHDT, CDR2 FYEKMQ (reference sequence). The CDR3 loop reads CASRAHTGELFF. CDR3 in DNA: TGTGCCAGCAGGGCCCACACCGGGGAGCTGTTTTTT.

This chain connects TRBV27 to TRBJ2-3, with 10 bases lining up with TRBD2. Trimming removed 4 bases from V and 4 bases from J; junction bases left unmatched: 8. This CDR3 is 16 amino acids long. In germline, CDR1 is MNHEY, CDR2 SMNVEV (reference sequence). The CDR3 region is CASSSWLAGVADTQYF. The DNA of the CDR3 is TGTGCCAGCAGTTCGTGGCTAGCGGGAGTCGCAGATACGCAGTATTTT.

This clone was found once. The V gene is TRBV19, the J gene TRBJ1-4; D gene unclear. Germline CDR1 and CDR2: LNHDA and SQIVND (reference sequence). The V and J ends lost 5 bases and 7 bases respectively, with 23 bases between them. This CDR3 is built from 17 residues. CDR3 amino acids: CASSPHPGPSSGEKLFF. CDR3 sequence (DNA): TGTGCCAGTAGTCCCCACCCTGGACCCTCAAGCGGTGAAAAACTGTTTTTT.

The chain combines TRBV7-6 with TRBJ1-1, with D unclear. This CDR3 has 13 residues. V was cut by 2 bases and J by 3 bases, with 7 bases left in between. CDR1 SGHVS and CDR2 FNYEAQ come from the germline V gene. CDR3 residues: CASSLSGHTEAFF. Here the CDR3 DNA reads TGTGCCAGCAGCTTATCGGGTCACACTGAAGCTTTCTTT.

This chain connects TRBV27 to TRBJ2-1; 8 nucleotides line up with TRBD2. The V gene's germline CDR1 is MNHEY and CDR2 SMNVEV (reference sequence). The CDR3 covers 14 residues. Trimming removed 4 bases from V and 5 bases from J; junction bases left unmatched: 4. The CDR3 region has the DNA TGTGCCAGCAGTTATTCGCGGGGGGACAATGAGCAGTTCTTC. It yields the protein CASSYSRGDNEQFF.

The CDR3 DNA sequence: TGCGCCAGCAGCTTGAGTCCAGGCCCCCAAGAGACCCAGTACTTC. Protein sequence: CASSLSPGPQETQYF. This chain links TRBV5-1 with TRBJ2-5, with D unresolved. The germline V and J ends were trimmed by 1 base and 1 base, with 11 bases remaining between them. Germline V gene sequence: CDR1 SGHRS, CDR2 YFSETQ. The CDR3 runs to 15 residues.